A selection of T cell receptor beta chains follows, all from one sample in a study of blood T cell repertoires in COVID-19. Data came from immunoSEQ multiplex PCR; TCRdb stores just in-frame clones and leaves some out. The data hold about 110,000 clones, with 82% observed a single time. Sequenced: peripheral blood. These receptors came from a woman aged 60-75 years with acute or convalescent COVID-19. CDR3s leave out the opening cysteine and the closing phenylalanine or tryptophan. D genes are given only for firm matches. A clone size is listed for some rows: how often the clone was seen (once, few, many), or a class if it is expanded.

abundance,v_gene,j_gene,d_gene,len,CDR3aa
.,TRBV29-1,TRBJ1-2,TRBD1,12,SVRTGGDIYGYT
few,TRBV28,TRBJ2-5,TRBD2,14,ATLAGSVRDQETQY
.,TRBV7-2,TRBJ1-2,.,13,ASSLTGTMDYGYT
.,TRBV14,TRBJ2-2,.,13,ASSQVQGNTGELF
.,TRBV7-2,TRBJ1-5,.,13,ASSLGGGTYQPQH
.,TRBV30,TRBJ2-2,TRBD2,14,AWMMRGGVNTGELF
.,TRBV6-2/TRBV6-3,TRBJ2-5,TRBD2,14,ASSDGTSGPFETQY
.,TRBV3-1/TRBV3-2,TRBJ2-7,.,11,ASSQAPGREQY
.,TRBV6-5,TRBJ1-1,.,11,ASSYPDMTEAF
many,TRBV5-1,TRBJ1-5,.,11,ASSLGSNQPQH
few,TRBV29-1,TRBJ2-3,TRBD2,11,SVDVGRGDTQY
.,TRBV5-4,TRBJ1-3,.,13,ASSVDSGTGNTIY
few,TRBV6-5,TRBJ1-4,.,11,ASSYSTGGKLF
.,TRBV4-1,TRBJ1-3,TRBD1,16,ASSQYQAGTGVGNTIY
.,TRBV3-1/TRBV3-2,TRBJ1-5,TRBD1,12,ASSLTGGVQPQH
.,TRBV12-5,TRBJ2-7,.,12,ASGSRQRSYEQY
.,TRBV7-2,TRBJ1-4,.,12,ASSLGHEEGKLF
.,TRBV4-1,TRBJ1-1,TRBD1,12,ASSQRTGDTEAF
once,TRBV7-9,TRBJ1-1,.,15,ASNKLRWGPRSSEAF
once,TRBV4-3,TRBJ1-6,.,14,ASSQVLGQRGSPLH
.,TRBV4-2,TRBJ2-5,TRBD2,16,ASSQGGTSGLEKETQY
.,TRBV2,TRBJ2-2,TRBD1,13,ASSQDRAMRGELF
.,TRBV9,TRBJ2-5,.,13,ASSVGSGFQETQY
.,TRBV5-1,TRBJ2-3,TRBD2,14,ASSLYQRGEGDTQY
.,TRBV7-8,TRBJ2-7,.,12,ASRLNHGPYEQY
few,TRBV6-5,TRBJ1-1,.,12,ASSQQPENTEAF
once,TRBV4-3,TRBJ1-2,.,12,ASSQADINYGYT
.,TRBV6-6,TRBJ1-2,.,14,ASSYMLTGQYYGYT
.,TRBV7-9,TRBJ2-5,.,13,ASSPWTGGQETQY
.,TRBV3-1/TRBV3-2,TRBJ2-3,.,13,ASSEVRLGTDTQY
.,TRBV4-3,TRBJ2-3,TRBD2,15,ASSQARTRFSADTQY
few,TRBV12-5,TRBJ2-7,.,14,ASGLVSGTPLYEQY
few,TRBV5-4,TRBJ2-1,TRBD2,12,ASKRDERGNEQF
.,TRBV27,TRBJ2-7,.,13,ASSLSGGAPYEQY
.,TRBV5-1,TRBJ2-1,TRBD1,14,ASSPKGQALYNEQF
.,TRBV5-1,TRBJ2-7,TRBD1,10,ASSRQGSEQY
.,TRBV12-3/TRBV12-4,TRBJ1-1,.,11,ASSFGGHTEAF
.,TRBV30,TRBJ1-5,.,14,AWSWQGGLSNQPQH
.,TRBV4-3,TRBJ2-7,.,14,ASSQDETGELNEQY
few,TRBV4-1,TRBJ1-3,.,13,ASSQGWTAGNTIY
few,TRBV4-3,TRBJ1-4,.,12,ASSQGARGEKLF
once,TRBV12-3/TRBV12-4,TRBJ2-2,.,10,ASSPPTGELF
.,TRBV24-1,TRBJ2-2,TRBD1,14,ATSPTGQRDTGELF
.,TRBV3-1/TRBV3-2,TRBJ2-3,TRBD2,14,ASSQDVGGGTDTQY
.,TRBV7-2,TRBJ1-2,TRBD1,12,ASSLTGGHYGYT
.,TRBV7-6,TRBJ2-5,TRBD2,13,ASSKLAGNQETQY
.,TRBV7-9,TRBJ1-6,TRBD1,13,ASSLGQGVQSPLH
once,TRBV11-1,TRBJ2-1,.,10,ATASPYNEQF
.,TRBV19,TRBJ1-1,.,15,ASSMRRGFRDHTEAF
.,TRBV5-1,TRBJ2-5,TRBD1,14,ASSPGIGRGQETQY
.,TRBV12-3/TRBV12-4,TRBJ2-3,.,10,ASSLDSVFLY
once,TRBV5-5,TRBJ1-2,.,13,ASTYGARTIYGYT
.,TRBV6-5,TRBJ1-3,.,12,ATQRGSSGNTIY